The rows below give T cell receptor beta chains drawn from one sample of a study of CD8 T cells in Susac syndrome. TCRdb recomputed calls from the immunoSEQ multiplex PCR reads with MiXCR, one row per CDR3 protein. The sample consists of over 150,000 distinct CDR3 sequences, 85% to 95% of them appearing once. The sequencing input was CD4+ T cells from PBMCs. The receptors here all came from a human donor with multiple sclerosis. CDR3s include the opening cysteine and the closing phenylalanine or tryptophan. D genes are given only for firm matches.

v_call d_call cdr3_aa
TRBV20-1 TRBD2 CSARGTSGNLDTQYF
TRBV2 - CASSDIRAGDTQYF
TRBV9 - CASSVANLNEQFF
TRBV20-1 - CSADTDTQYF
TRBV7-9 - CASSLLSLQETQYF
TRBV7-2 TRBD2 CASSLKAGAYEQYF
TRBV6-5 - CASSYNPNTEAFF
TRBV7-3 - CASSFSHTDTQYF
TRBV6-5 TRBD2 CASSYVGRTSGPKTQYF
TRBV27 TRBD1 CASSLRSVPGGTNTEAFF
TRBV28 - CASSLGGLGGSTDTQYF
TRBV18 TRBD1 CASSPEQGWGTEAFF
TRBV6-2/TRBV6-3 TRBD2 CASSYGAGVSYEQYF
TRBV7-3 - CASSSTVGDTQYF
TRBV2 TRBD1 CASSETGGDGTQYF
TRBV6-5 - CASMGTTRNEQFF
TRBV12-3/TRBV12-4 - CANRRPAGDTQYF
TRBV7-2 - CASSFGLRDLLHF
TRBV7-9 - CASSFQQGGRNTIYF
TRBV12-3/TRBV12-4 - CASSLMGGSPLHF
TRBV28 TRBD2 CASSFLTSGVYEQYF
TRBV12-3/TRBV12-4 TRBD1 CASTSRTGTFYEQYF
TRBV6-1 - CASKIPGGDYGYTF
TRBV12-3/TRBV12-4 - CASSPTSLNTEAFF